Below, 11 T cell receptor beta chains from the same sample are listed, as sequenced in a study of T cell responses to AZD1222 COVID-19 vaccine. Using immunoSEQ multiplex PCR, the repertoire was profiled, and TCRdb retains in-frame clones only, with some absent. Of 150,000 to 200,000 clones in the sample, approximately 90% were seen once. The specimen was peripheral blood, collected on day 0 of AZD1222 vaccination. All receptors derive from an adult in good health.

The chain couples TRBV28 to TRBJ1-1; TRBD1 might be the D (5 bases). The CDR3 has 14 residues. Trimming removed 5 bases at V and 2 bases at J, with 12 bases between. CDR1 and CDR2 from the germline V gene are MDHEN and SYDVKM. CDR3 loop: CASSPVDTNTEAFF. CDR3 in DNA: TGTGCCAGCAGTCCCGTGGACACAAACACTGAAGCTTTCTTT.

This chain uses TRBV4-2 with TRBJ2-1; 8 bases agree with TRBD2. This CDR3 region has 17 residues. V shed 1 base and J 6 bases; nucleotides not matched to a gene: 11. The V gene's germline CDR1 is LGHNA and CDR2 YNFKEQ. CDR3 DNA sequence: TGTGCCAGCAGCCAAGTGGGGGGGCGGGAGGCTAGCAATGAGCAGTTCTTC. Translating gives CASSQVGGREASNEQFF.

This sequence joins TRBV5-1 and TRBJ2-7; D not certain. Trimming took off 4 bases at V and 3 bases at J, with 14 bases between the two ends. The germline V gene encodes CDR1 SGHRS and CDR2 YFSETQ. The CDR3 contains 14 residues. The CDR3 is CASSPALKNYEQYF. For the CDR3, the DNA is TGCGCCAGCAGCCCTGCCCTTAAGAACTACGAGCAGTACTTC.

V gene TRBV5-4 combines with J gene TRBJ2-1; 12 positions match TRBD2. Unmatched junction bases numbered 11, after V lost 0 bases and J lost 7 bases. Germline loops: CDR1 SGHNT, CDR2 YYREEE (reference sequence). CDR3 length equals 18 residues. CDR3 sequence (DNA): TGTGCCAGCAGCTTGGGACTAGCGGGAGAAGGTGGTAGGAATGAGCAGTTCTTC. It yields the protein CASSLGLAGEGGRNEQFF.

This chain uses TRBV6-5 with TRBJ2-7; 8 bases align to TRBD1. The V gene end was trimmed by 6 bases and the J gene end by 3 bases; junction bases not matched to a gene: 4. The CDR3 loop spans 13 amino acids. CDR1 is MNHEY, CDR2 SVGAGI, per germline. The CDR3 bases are TGTGCCAGCAGCCCCGGGACAGGCTACGAGCAGTACTTC. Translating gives CASSPGTGYEQYF.

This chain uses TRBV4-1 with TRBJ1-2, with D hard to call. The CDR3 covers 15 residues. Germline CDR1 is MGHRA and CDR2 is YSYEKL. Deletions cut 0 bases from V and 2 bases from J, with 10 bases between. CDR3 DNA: TGCGCCAGCAGCCAAGAGTACAGCGCGAACTATGGCTACACCTTC. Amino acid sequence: CASSQEYSANYGYTF.

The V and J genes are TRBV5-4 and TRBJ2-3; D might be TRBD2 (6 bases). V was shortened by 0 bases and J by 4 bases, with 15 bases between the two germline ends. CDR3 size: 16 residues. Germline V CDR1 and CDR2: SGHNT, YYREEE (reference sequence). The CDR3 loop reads CASSLGRGAGSDTQYF. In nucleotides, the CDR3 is TGTGCCAGCAGCTTGGGGAGGGGAGCTGGATCAGATACGCAGTATTTT.

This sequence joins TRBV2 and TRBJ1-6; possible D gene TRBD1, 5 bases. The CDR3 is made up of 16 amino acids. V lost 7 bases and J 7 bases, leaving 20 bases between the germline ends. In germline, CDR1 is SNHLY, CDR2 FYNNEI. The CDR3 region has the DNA TGTGCCAGCAAGGCAGGGTCAAGGCAGAACAATTCACCCCTCCACTTT. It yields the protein CASKAGSRQNNSPLHF.

The CDR3, as DNA: TGTGCCAGCAGTCTCGCGGGGGGACTTGGCTCCTACGAGCAGTACTTC. It yields the protein CASSLAGGLGSYEQYF. This sequence joins TRBV4-2 and TRBJ2-7; 8 nucleotides agree with TRBD2. CDR1 is LGHNA, CDR2 YNFKEQ, per germline. CDR3 length: 16 residues. Trimming cost V 6 bases and J 0 bases; bases outside gene matches: 10.

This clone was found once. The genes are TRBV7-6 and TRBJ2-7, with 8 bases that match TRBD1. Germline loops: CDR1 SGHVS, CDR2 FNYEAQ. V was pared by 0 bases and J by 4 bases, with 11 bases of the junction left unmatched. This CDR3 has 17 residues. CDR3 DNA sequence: TGTGCCAGCAGCTTAGCAATACCGCAGGGGGCGTATTACGAGCAGTACTTC. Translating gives CASSLAIPQGAYYEQYF.

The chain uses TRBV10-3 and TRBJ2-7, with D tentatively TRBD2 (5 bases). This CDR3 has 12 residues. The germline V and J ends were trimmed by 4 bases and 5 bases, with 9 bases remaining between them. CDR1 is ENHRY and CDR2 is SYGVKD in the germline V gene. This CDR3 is CAISGRGNEQYF. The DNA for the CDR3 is TGTGCCATCAGTGGCCGAGGGAACGAGCAGTACTTC.